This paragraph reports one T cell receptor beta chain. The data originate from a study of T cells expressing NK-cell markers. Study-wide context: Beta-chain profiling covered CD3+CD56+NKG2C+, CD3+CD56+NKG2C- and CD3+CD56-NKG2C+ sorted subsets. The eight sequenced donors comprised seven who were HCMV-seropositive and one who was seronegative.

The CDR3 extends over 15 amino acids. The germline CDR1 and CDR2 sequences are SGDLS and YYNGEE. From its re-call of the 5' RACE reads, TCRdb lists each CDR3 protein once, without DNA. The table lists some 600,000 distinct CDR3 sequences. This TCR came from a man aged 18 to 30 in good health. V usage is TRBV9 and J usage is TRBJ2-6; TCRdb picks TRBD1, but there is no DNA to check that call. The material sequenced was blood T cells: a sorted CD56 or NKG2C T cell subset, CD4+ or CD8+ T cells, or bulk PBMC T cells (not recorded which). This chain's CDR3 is CASSVQGAGANVLTF.